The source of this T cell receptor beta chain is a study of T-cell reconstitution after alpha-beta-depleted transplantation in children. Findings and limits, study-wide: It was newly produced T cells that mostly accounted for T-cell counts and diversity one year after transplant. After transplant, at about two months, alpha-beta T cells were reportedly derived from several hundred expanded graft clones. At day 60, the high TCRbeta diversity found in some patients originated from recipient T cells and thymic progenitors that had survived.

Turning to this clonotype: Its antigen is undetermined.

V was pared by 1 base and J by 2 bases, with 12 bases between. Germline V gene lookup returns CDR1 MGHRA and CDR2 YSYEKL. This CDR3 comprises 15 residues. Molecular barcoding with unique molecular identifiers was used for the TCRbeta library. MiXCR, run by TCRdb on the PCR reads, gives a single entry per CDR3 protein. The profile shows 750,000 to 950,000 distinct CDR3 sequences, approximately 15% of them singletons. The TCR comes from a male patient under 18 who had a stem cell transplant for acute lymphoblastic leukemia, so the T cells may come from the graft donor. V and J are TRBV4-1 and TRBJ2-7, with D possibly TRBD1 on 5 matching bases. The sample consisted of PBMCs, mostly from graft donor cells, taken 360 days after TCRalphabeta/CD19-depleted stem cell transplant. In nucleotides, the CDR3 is TGCGCCAGCAGCCAAGTTGCCAGGGCGACCTACGAGCAGTACTTC. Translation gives CASSQVARATYEQYF.